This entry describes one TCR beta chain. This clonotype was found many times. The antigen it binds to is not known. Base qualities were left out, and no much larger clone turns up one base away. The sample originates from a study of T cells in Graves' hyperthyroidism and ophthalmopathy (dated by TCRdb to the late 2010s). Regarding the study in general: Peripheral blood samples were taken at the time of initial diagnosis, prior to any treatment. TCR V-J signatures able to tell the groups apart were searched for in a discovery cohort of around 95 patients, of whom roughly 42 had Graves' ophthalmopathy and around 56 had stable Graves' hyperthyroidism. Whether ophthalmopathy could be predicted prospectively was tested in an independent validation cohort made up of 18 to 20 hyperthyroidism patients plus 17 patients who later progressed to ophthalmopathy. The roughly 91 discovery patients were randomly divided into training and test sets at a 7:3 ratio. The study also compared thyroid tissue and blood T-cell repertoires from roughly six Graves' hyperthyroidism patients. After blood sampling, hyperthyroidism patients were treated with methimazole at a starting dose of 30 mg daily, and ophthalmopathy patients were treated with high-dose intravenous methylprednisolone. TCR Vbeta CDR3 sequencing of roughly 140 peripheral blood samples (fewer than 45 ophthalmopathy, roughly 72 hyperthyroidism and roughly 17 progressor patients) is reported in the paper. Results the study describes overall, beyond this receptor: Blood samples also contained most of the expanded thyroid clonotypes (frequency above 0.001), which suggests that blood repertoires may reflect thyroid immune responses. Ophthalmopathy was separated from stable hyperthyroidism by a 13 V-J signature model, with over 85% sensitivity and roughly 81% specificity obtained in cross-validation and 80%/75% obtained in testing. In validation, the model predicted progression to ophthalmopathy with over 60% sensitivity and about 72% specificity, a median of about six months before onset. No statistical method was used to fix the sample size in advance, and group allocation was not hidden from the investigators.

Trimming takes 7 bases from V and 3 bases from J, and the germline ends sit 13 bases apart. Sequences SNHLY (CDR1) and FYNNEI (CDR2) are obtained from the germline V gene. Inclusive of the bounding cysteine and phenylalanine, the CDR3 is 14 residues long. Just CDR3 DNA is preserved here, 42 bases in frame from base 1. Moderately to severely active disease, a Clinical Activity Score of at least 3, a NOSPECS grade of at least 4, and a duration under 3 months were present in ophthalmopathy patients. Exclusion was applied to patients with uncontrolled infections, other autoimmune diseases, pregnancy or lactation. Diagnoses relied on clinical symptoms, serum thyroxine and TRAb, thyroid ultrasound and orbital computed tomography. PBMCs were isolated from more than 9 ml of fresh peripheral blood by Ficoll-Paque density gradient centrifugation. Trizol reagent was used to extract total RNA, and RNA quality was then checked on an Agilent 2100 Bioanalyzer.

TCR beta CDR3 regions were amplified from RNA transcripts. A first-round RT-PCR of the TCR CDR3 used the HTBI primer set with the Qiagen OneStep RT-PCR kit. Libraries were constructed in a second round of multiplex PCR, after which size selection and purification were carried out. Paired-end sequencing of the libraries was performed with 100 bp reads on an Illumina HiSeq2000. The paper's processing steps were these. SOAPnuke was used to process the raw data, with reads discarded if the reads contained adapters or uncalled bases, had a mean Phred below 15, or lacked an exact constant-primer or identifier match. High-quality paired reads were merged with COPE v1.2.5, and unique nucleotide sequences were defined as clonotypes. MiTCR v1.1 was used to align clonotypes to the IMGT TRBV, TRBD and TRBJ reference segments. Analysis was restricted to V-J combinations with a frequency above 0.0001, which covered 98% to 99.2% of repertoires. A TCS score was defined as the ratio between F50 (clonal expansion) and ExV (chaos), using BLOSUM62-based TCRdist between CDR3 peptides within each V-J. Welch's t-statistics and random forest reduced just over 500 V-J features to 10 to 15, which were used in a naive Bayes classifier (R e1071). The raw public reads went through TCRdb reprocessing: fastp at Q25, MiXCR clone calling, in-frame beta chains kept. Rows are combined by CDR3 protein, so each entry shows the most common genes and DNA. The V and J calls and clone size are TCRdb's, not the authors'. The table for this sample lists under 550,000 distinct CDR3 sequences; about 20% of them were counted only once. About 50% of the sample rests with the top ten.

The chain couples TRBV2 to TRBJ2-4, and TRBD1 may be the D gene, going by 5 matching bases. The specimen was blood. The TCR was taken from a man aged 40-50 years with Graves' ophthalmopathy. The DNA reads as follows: TGTGCCAGCATGGACAAGGCCAACAAAAACATTCAGTACTTC. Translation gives CASMDKANKNIQYF.